The 24 T cell receptor beta chains reported below all come from one sample, sequenced in a study of cytomegalovirus exposure and HLA in healthy donors. Primers included in the PCR were 60 Vbeta and 13 Jbeta primers. Repertoires were generated with immunoSEQ multiplex PCR, while TCRdb's copy carries only in-frame clones and drops some. The sample has approximately 130,000 clones, approximately 80% seen once. The sequencing sample was made of PBMCs. The receptors derive from a man between 18 and 35 years old in good health and CMV-seronegative.

V gene TRBV5-6 combines with J gene TRBJ2-1; the D gene is possibly TRBD1 (6 bases). V was pared by 0 bases and J by 8 bases, with 9 bases between. This CDR3 comprises 13 residues. Germline V gene lookup returns CDR1 SGHDT and CDR2 YYEEEE. CDR3 DNA sequence: TGTGCCAGCAGCTTGGCAGGGGCCCATGAGCAGTTCTTC. This sequence encodes CASSLAGAHEQFF.

The chain couples TRBV6-5 to TRBJ2-1; D unclear. The germline V gene has CDR1 MNHEY and CDR2 SVGAGI. V dropped 2 bases and J dropped 0 bases, with 8 bases sitting between them. The CDR3 contains 15 residues. The CDR3 DNA is TGTGCCAGCAGTTACGTCAGAAGCTCCTACAATGAGCAGTTCTTC. It specifies CASSYVRSSYNEQFF.

The chain recombines TRBV11-3 with TRBJ1-1; TRBD1 might be the D (6 bases). The CDR3 sequence is 14 residues long. The V gene's germline CDR1 is SGHNT and CDR2 YENEEA. V was pared by 1 base and J by 4 bases, with 10 bases between. The CDR3 region is CASSLGAGATEAFF. CDR3 nucleotides: TGTGCCAGCAGCTTAGGGGCAGGGGCCACTGAAGCTTTCTTT.

The V and J genes are TRBV5-6 and TRBJ1-2, with 7 bases matching TRBD1. Trimming removed 6 bases from V and 8 bases from J; junction bases left unmatched: 13. This CDR3 has 14 amino acids. Germline assignment: CDR1 SGHDT and CDR2 YYEEEE. The CDR3 protein is CASNPDRRATGYTF. In nucleotides, the CDR3 is TGTGCCAGCAACCCGGACAGGAGGGCGACAGGCTACACCTTC.

Only a few counts were recorded for this clone. The genes are TRBV5-4 and TRBJ1-1; the D is unclear. V lost 4 bases and J 8 bases, leaving 12 bases between the germline ends. The CDR3 is 12 amino acids. Germline V gives CDR1 SGHNT, CDR2 YYREEE (reference sequence). CDR3 in amino acids: CASSGPTEEAFF. The CDR3 DNA sequence: TGTGCCAGCAGCGGCCCAACAGAGGAAGCTTTCTTT.

The rearrangement links TRBV28 to TRBJ1-4; D is undetermined. V was pared by 5 bases and J by 7 bases, with 17 bases between. CDR3 size: 15 residues. Germline lookup yields CDR1 MDHEN and CDR2 SYDVKM. This chain's CDR3 is CASSPPWTGGEKLFF. CDR3 nucleotides: TGTGCCAGCAGTCCTCCTTGGACCGGAGGTGAAAAACTGTTTTTT.

This rearrangement joins TRBV6-6 to TRBJ1-6, with D unclear. V was cut by 2 bases and J by 10 bases, with 9 bases left in between. Germline loops: CDR1 MNHNY, CDR2 SVGAGI (reference sequence). The CDR3 is 13 amino acids. The CDR3 coding sequence is TGTGCCAGCAGTTACGGGGAGTCCTCACCCCTCCACTTT. As protein: CASSYGESSPLHF.

The chain is built from TRBV9 and TRBJ1-5; D is uncertain. Germline lookup yields CDR1 SGDLS and CDR2 YYNGEE. V dropped 0 bases and J dropped 5 bases, with 12 bases sitting between them. This CDR3 has 15 amino acids. The CDR3 DNA reads TGTGCCAGCAGCGTAGGAGAAGCAAGTCATCAGCCCCAGCATTTT. This translates into CASSVGEASHQPQHF.

The rearrangement links TRBV27 to TRBJ2-7; 7 bases are a match to TRBD1. V dropped 6 bases and J dropped 6; count of bases not matched to a gene: 8. The CDR3 has 13 residues. Per germline, CDR1 MNHEY and CDR2 SMNVEV (reference sequence). CDR3 coding DNA: TGTGCCAGCAGCACCCAGACAGGGCGCGAGCAGTACTTC. Translating gives CASSTQTGREQYF.

This chain joins TRBV28 and TRBJ2-7; 7 nucleotides match TRBD1. Losses at the gene ends were 2 bases for V and 13 bases for J; bases not matched to a gene: 8. In germline, CDR1 is MDHEN, CDR2 SYDVKM. This CDR3 has 12 residues. Written as DNA, the CDR3 is TGTGCCAGCAGTTTACGGCTCCGGGACAGTTACTTC. It codes for CASSLRLRDSYF.

J is TRBJ1-1 and V is TRBV2; the D gene is possibly TRBD1 (6 bases). Germline CDR1 is SNHLY and CDR2 is FYNNEI. CDR3 length equals 13 residues. V was pared by 8 bases and J by 9 bases, with 19 bases between. CDR3 sequence reads: CASSEDSRFKAFF. CDR3 coding DNA: TGTGCCAGCTCAGAGGACAGTCGGTTTAAAGCTTTCTTT.

The rearrangement links TRBV6-1 to TRBJ1-1; D is possibly TRBD1 (6 bases). V was clipped by 5 bases and J by 1 base, with 11 bases between them. Germline loops: CDR1 MNHNS, CDR2 SASEGT. The CDR3 contains 14 residues. Here the CDR3 DNA reads TGTGCCAGCAGTCCCGGGACAAGGAACACTGAAGCTTTCTTT. Translation gives CASSPGTRNTEAFF.

The V gene is TRBV6-1, the J gene TRBJ1-1; D gene unclear. Germline V CDR1 and CDR2: MNHNS, SASEGT. The CDR3 is 14 amino acids. With 6 bases removed from V and 0 bases from J, the gap between germline ends came to 11 bases. This CDR3 is CASRITAVNTEAFF. The CDR3 region has the DNA TGTGCCAGCAGGATAACAGCGGTGAACACTGAAGCTTTCTTT.

V usage is TRBV30 and J usage is TRBJ1-6; 8 bases align to TRBD1. The length of the CDR3 is 16 residues. V lost 3 bases and J lost 0; bases outside the gene matches: 4. CDR1 is GTSNPN and CDR2 is SVGIG in the germline V gene (reference sequence). The CDR3 here is CAWSRQGRSYNSPLHF. CDR3 coding DNA: TGTGCCTGGAGCAGACAGGGGCGCTCCTATAATTCACCCCTCCACTTT.

The chain recombines TRBV18 with TRBJ2-7; 7 nucleotides agree with TRBD1. The junction had 2 bases not matched to a gene; V was cut back by 4 bases and J by 2 bases. The CDR3 is made up of 13 amino acids. CDR1 is KGHSH, CDR2 LQKENI, per germline. The CDR3 protein is CASSRDSAYEQYF. CDR3 bases: TGTGCCAGCTCACGGGACAGCGCCTACGAGCAGTACTTC. Variable domain in full (rest from reference TRBV18 and TRBJ2-7): NAGVMQNPRHLVRRRGQEARLRCSPMKGHSHVYWYRQLPEEGLKFMVYLQKENIIDESGMPKERFSAEFPKEGPSILRIQQVVRGDSAAYFCASSRDSAYEQYFGPGTRLTVT.

This chain joins TRBV7-2 and TRBJ1-3, with a possible D match to TRBD1 (6 bases). Per germline, CDR1 SGHTA and CDR2 FQGNSA. The CDR3 loop spans 16 amino acids. V was cut by 1 base and J by 0 bases, with 10 bases left in between. CDR3 in DNA: TGTGCCAGCAGCTTAGGAGGGACACGCTCTGGAAACACCATATATTTT. This gives the protein CASSLGGTRSGNTIYF.

The chain employs TRBV6-5 and TRBJ1-2, with TRBD1 as a possible D gene (6 bases). This CDR3 has 11 amino acids. The V end was cut by 6 bases, the J end by 8 bases, with 10 bases between. Germline loops: CDR1 MNHEY, CDR2 SVGAGI. The CDR3 bases are TGTGCCAGCAGAACCAGGGGAGGCTACACCTTC. As protein: CASRTRGGYTF.

The chain links TRBV30 to TRBJ1-1, with 10 bases aligning to TRBD1. CDR1 GTSNPN and CDR2 SVGIG come from the germline V gene (reference sequence). The V and J ends lost 3 bases and 8 bases, in that order; junction bases with no gene match: 6. This CDR3 comprises 13 residues. This chain's CDR3 is CAWRRQGAGEAFF. DNA of the CDR3: TGTGCCTGGAGACGACAGGGGGCGGGGGAAGCTTTCTTT. The whole variable domain, filled in from reference TRBV30 and TRBJ1-1, reads SQTIHQWPATLVQPVGSPLSLECTVEGTSNPNLYWYRQAAGRGLQLLFYSVGIGQISSEVPQNLSASRPQDRQFILSSKKLLLSDSGFYLCAWRRQGAGEAFFGQGTRLTVV.

The chain combines TRBV7-8 with TRBJ1-5; TRBD1 might be the D (5 bases). Trimming stripped 6 bases from V and 5 bases from J, with 14 bases between. This CDR3 contains 14 residues. Germline V gives CDR1 SGHVS, CDR2 FQNEAQ. CDR3 DNA: TGTGCCAGCAGTAAAAGCAGGGATCATCAGCCCCAGCATTTT. Encoded protein: CASSKSRDHQPQHF.

The chain has TRBV7-2 and TRBJ1-3; 9 bases align to TRBD1. Germline values: CDR1 SGHTA, CDR2 FQGNSA. V was pared by 5 bases and J by 4 bases, with 9 bases of the junction left unmatched. The CDR3 length is 16 residues. DNA of the CDR3: TGTGCCAGCAGCCCGCGGGACAGGGTGTTCGGAAACACCATATATTTT. This translates into CASSPRDRVFGNTIYF.

The chain has TRBV18 and TRBJ1-1; D perhaps matches TRBD1 (6 bases). CDR1 KGHSH and CDR2 LQKENI come from the germline V gene. The CDR3 is made up of 16 amino acids. V dropped 2 bases and J dropped 1 base, with 14 bases sitting between them. The CDR3 loop is CASSPNAGAGNTEAFF. The CDR3 DNA is TGTGCCAGCTCACCAAATGCAGGGGCGGGGAACACTGAAGCTTTCTTT.

This chain's CDR3 is CASSGRQGHTEAFF. In DNA form, the CDR3 reads TGTGCCAGCAGCGGAAGACAGGGGCACACTGAAGCTTTCTTT. The chain employs TRBV9 and TRBJ1-1; 8 bases fit TRBD1. The CDR3 totals 14 residues. Germline assignment: CDR1 SGDLS and CDR2 YYNGEE. V shed 3 bases, J shed 3 bases, and the junction held 4 bases outside the gene matches. The variable domain in full, with the rest retrieved from reference TRBV9 and TRBJ1-1, is DSGVTQTPKHLITATGQRVTLRCSPRSGDLSVYWYQQSLDQGLQFLIQYYNGEERAKGNILERFSAQQFPDLHSELNLSSLELGDSALYFCASSGRQGHTEAFFGQGTRLTVV.

The V gene is TRBV4-3, the J gene TRBJ1-2, with D perhaps TRBD1 (6 bases). This CDR3 has 15 amino acids. Germline V gene lookup returns CDR1 LGHNA and CDR2 YSLEER. Trimming left V 3 bases short and J 3 bases short, with 14 bases between. CDR3 nucleotides: TGCGCCAGCAGCCAGGGGGGGGGCCCGGACTATGGCTACACCTTC. This codes for CASSQGGGPDYGYTF.

The J gene is TRBJ1-6, the V gene TRBV15; no definite D call. Trimming pared 0 bases from V and 8 bases from J, leaving 8 bases between. CDR1 is LNHNV, CDR2 YYDKDF, per germline (reference sequence). This CDR3 comprises 14 residues. Here the CDR3 DNA reads TGTGCCACCAGCAGAGATGGTACGGATTCACCCCTCCACTTT. As protein: CATSRDGTDSPLHF.